This TCR beta chain was captured in a study of T cell responses to AZD1222 COVID-19 vaccine. Regarding this clone: Its matching antigen is unknown.

V was cut by 10 bases and J by 5 bases, with 8 bases left in between. CDR1 and CDR2 from the germline V gene are SNHLY and FYNNEI. This CDR3 contains 10 residues. TCRdb keeps only in-frame clones here, not all; method: immunoSEQ multiplex PCR. The sample records roughly 150,000 clones, approximately 92% being singletons. Whole-study findings and limits: Of spike-specific TCRs, nearly half reportedly target regions left unmutated in variants.

This TCR was sampled from an adult who received the AZD1222 COVID-19 vaccine. The sequences come from peripheral blood, collected 28 days after the second AZD1222 dose. The rearrangement uses TRBV2 and TRBJ1-1, with D hard to call. CDR3 sequence reads: CATQVTEAFF. The CDR3 DNA reads TGTGCCACCCAGGTAACTGAAGCTTTCTTT.